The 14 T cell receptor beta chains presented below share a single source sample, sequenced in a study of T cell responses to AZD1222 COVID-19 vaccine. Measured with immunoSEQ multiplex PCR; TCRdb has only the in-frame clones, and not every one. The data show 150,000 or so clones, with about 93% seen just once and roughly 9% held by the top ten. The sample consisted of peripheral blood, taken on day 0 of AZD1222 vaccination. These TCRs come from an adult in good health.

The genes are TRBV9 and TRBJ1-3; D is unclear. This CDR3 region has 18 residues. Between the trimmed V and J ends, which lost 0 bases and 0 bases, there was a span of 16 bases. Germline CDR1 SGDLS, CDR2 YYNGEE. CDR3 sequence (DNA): TGTGCCAGCAGCGTAGACGTACGCGGAGCGGCCTCTGGAAACACCATATATTTT. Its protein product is CASSVDVRGAASGNTIYF.

The CDR3 loop is CASQVPGGEQETQYF. CDR3 in DNA: TGTGCCAGCCAAGTCCCAGGAGGGGAACAAGAGACCCAGTACTTC. The chain joins TRBV19 to TRBJ2-5, with a tentative D call TRBD2 (6 bases). In germline, CDR1 is LNHDA, CDR2 SQIVND (reference sequence). The V and J ends lost 9 bases and 2 bases respectively, with 19 bases between them. The CDR3 covers 15 residues.

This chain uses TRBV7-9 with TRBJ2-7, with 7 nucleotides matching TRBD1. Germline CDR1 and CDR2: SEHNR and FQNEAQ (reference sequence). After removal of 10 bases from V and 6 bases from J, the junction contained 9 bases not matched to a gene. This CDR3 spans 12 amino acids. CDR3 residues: CANTDRSGEQYF. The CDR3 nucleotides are TGTGCCAACACGGACAGGAGCGGCGAGCAGTACTTC.

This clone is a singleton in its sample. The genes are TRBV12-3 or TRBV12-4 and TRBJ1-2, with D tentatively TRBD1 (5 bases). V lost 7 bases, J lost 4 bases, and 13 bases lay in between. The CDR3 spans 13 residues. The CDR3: CASTKQAGYGYTF. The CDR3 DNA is TGTGCCAGCACTAAACAGGCCGGCTATGGCTACACCTTC.

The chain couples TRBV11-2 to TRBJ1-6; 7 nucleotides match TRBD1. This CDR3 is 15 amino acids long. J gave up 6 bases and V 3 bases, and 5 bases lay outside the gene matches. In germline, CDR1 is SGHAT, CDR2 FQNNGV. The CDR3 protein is CASSFQTGTNSPLHF. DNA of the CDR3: TGTGCCAGCAGCTTTCAGACAGGGACTAATTCACCCCTCCACTTT.

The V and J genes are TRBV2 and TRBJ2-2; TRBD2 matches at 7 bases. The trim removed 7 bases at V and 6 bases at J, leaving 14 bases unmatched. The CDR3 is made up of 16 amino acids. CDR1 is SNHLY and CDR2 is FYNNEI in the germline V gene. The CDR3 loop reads CASNPRRGMFAGELFF. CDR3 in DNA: TGTGCCAGCAACCCCCGGCGGGGGATGTTTGCCGGGGAGCTGTTTTTT.

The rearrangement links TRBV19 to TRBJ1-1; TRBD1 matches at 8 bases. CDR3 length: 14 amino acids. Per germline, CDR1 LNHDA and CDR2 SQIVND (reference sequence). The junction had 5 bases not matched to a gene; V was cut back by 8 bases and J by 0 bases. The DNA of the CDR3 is TGTGCCAGTCTTCGACAGGGGATGAACACTGAAGCTTTCTTT. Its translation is CASLRQGMNTEAFF.

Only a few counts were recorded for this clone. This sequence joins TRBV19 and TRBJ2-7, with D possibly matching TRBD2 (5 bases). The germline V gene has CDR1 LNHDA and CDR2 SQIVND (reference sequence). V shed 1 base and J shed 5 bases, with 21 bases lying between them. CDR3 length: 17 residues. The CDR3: CASSIGAGSYLFNEQYF. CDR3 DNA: TGTGCCAGTAGTATAGGTGCGGGCAGCTACCTGTTTAACGAGCAGTACTTC.

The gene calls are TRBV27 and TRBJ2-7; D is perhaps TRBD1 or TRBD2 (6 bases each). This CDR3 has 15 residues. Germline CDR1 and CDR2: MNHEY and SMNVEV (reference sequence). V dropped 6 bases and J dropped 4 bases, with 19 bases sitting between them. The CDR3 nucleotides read TGTGCCAGCAGACCCCTTACAGGGAGGCGTTACGAGCAGTACTTC. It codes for CASRPLTGRRYEQYF.

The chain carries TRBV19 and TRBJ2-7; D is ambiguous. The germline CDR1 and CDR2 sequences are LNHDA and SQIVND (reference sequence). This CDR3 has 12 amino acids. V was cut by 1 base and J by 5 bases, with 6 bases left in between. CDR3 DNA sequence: TGTGCCAGTAGTATAGTGGGAAACGAGCAGTACTTC. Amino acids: CASSIVGNEQYF.

The CDR3 DNA reads TGCAGCGCCGGGGTAGTCCAAGAGACCCAGTACTTC. Protein product: CSAGVVQETQYF. V and J are TRBV29-1 and TRBJ2-5; weak D call: TRBD2 (5 bases). The length of the CDR3 is 12 residues. Per the germline V gene, CDR1 is SQVTM and CDR2 is ANQGSEA. V lost 7 bases to trimming and J lost 1 base, with 10 bases between them.

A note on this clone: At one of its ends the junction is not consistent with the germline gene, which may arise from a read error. The CDR3 DNA reads as TGTGCCACCAGTGATTTGAATCGAGCTTTCCTCTTT. Translated: CATSDLNRAFLF. The V gene is TRBV24-1, the J gene TRBJ1-1; D gene unclear. CDR3 length: 12 residues. Germline V lookup: CDR1 KGHDR, CDR2 SFDVKD.

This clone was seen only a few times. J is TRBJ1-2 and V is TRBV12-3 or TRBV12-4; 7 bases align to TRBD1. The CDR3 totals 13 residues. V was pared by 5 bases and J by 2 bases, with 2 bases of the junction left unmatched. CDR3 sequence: CASSPQGNYGYTF. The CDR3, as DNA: TGTGCCAGCAGTCCACAGGGGAACTATGGCTACACCTTC.

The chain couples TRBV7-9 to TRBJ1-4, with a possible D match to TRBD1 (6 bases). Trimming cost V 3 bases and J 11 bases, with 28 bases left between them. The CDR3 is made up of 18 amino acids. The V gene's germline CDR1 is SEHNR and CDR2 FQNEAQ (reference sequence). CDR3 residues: CASSLGLQGGVSVYKLFF. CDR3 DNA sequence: TGTGCCAGCAGCTTGGGTTTACAGGGAGGTGTTTCCGTGTATAAACTGTTTTTT.